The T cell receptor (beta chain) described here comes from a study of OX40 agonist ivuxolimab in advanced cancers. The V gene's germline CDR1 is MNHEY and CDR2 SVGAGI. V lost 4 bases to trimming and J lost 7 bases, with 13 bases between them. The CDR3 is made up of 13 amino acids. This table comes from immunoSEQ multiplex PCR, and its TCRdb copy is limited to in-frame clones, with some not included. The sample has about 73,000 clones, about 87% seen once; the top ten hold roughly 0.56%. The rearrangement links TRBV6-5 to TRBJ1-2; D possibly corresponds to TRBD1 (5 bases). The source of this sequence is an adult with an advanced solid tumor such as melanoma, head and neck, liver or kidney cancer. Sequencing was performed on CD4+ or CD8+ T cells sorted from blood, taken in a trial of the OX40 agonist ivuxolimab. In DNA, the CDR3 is TGTGCCAGCAGTTCCCTGGGGGTGTCTGGCTACACCTTC. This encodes CASSSLGVSGYTF.